The rows below give T cell receptor beta chains drawn from one sample of a study of control samples from healthy donors and cancer patients. Profiling relied on immunoSEQ multiplex PCR, and the TCRdb table lists in-frame clones only, not all of them. Of around 110,000 clones listed, 80% to 90% were seen once; the top ten hold about 1.1%. Material: PBMCs. The receptors derive from a woman between 45 and 65 years old with colorectal cancer. CDR3s leave out the opening cysteine and the closing phenylalanine or tryptophan.

J	V	CDR3
TRBJ1-2	TRBV28	ASSFRGYGYT
TRBJ1-4	TRBV29-1	SVERYRGDEKLF
TRBJ2-1	TRBV11-3	ASSFGGMGSYNEQF
TRBJ2-7	TRBV19	ASSTDGQGYEQY
TRBJ2-1	TRBV5-1	ASSPWGSTANEQF
TRBJ1-1	TRBV13	ASTPAGTGGWGTEAF
TRBJ1-2	TRBV6-5	ASSYAEHRASLDYT
TRBJ1-2	TRBV19	ASRPGTSGAGYT
TRBJ2-3	TRBV3-1/TRBV3-2	ASSPPISGQGTDTQY
TRBJ2-3	TRBV5-4	ASSSGGYADTQY
TRBJ1-5	TRBV6-5	ASRRQTGQPQH
TRBJ1-1	TRBV10-3	AIRGDTNTEAF